These 21 T cell receptor beta chains originate from one sample sequenced in a study of T cells in Graves' hyperthyroidism and ophthalmopathy. Using RNA transcripts as the source, TCR beta CDR3 regions were amplified. With the HTBI primer set, the TCR CDR3 went through a first round of RT-PCR. One entry per CDR3 protein, called by TCRdb with MiXCR from the multiplex PCR reads. This table has 600,000 or so distinct CDR3 sequences, about 14% appearing once. Sample: blood. The source is a woman between 50 and 59 years old with Graves' ophthalmopathy.

The chain is built from TRBV25-1 and TRBJ2-1, with D uncertain. Looked up from germline, CDR1 is MGHDK and CDR2 is SYGVNS. There are 14 residues in the CDR3. Trimming removed 5 bases from V and 0 bases from J, with 8 bases in between. The CDR3 reads CASSKISSYNEQFF. The CDR3 nucleotides read TGTGCCAGCAGTAAAATAAGCTCCTACAATGAGCAGTTCTTC. The full variable domain, rest sourced from reference TRBV25-1 and TRBJ2-1, is EADIYQTPRYLVIGTGKKITLECSQTMGHDKMYWYQQDPGMELHLIHYSYGVNSTEKGDLSSESTVSRIRTEHFPLTLESARPSHTSQYLCASSKISSYNEQFFGPGTRLTVL.

The CDR3 DNA follows: TGTGCCAGCAGCTTAGTGTCACAGGCAGGGGGCGCTTTCTTT. This codes for CASSLVSQAGGAFF. This rearrangement joins TRBV11-2 to TRBJ1-1; TRBD1 matches at 8 bases. Unmatched junction bases numbered 9, after V lost 1 base and J lost 11 bases. CDR1 and CDR2 (germline): SGHAT, FQNNGV. CDR3 length equals 14 residues.

The chain employs TRBV4-3 and TRBJ1-2, with a weak D call TRBD1 (5 bases). Germline CDR1 reads LGHNA; CDR2 reads YSLEER. V gave up 1 base and J gave up 5 bases, with 11 bases separating them. CDR3 length: 14 amino acids. The CDR3 protein is CASSQVRVGYGYTF. The DNA of the CDR3 is TGCGCCAGCAGCCAAGTCAGGGTTGGTTATGGCTACACCTTC.

This clonotype came up a few times. The V gene is TRBV6-2 or TRBV6-3, the J gene TRBJ1-3; 10 bases align to TRBD1. Germline V gene sequence: CDR1 MNHEY, CDR2 SVGEGT. CDR3 size: 15 residues. The V gene end was trimmed by 4 bases and the J gene end by 9 bases; junction bases not matched to a gene: 9. The DNA of the CDR3 is TGTGCCAGCAGTTTAACCGGGACAGGGGCGTCCACCATATATTTT. This codes for CASSLTGTGASTIYF.

CDR3 in amino acids: CASSFLGVWDTEAFF. CDR3 DNA: TGCGCCAGCAGCTTTCTAGGAGTTTGGGACACTGAAGCTTTCTTT. The V gene is TRBV5-1, the J gene TRBJ1-1, with no clear D. The V end lost 2 bases, the J end lost 3 bases, and 14 bases lay between the germline ends. The CDR3 loop spans 15 amino acids. Germline V gene data show CDR1 as SGHRS and CDR2 as YFSETQ.

This clonotype came up many times. The chain couples TRBV18 to TRBJ2-1; tentative D call: TRBD1 (5 bases). V gave up 2 bases and J gave up 6 bases, with 8 bases separating them. From germline, CDR1 is KGHSH and CDR2 LQKENI. The CDR3 is 13 amino acids. CDR3 sequence: CASSPARVNEQFF. The DNA of the CDR3 is TGTGCCAGCTCACCAGCCAGGGTCAATGAGCAGTTCTTC.

This chain connects TRBV7-8 to TRBJ2-2; 15 nucleotides match TRBD2. Trimming removed 2 bases from V and 7 bases from J; junction bases left unmatched: 11. Germline loops: CDR1 SGHVS, CDR2 FQNEAQ. CDR3 length: 19 amino acids. The DNA for the CDR3 is TGTGCCAGCAGCTTAAACAACGGACTAGCGGGAGGGATGGGCGGGGAGCTGTTTTTT. Its protein product is CASSLNNGLAGGMGGELFF.

This clonotype was seen at least ten times. The chain recombines TRBV29-1 with TRBJ2-7; 14 bases align to TRBD2. This CDR3 contains 15 residues. CDR1 is SQVTM and CDR2 is ANQGSEA in the germline V gene. V trimming: 7 bases; J trimming: 6 bases; junction bases outside the gene matches: 11. The CDR3 nucleotides read TGCAGCGCCCGTACGACTAGCGGGAGGGCCAGCGAGCAGTACTTC. Translated, it gives CSARTTSGRASEQYF.

The chain joins TRBV4-3 to TRBJ1-1, with a tentative D call TRBD1 (5 bases). Trimming stripped 3 bases from V and 5 bases from J, with 13 bases between. Looked up from germline, CDR1 is LGHNA and CDR2 is YSLEER. The CDR3 runs to 14 residues. CDR3: CASSHRGTATEAFF. CDR3 bases: TGCGCCAGCAGCCATAGAGGGACGGCGACTGAAGCTTTCTTT.

This clonotype was seen a handful of times. The chain uses TRBV2 and TRBJ2-7, with D tentatively TRBD1 (5 bases). The germline V and J ends were trimmed by 6 bases and 0 bases, with 12 bases remaining between them. This CDR3 has 14 amino acids. Germline V gene sequence: CDR1 SNHLY, CDR2 FYNNEI. CDR3 residues: CASRRQTTSYEQYF. The CDR3 coding sequence is TGTGCCAGCAGAAGACAGACAACCTCCTACGAGCAGTACTTC.

Ten or more counts support this clonotype. This sequence joins TRBV12-3 or TRBV12-4 and TRBJ2-5; TRBD1 might be the D (6 bases). This CDR3 contains 14 residues. V dropped 6 bases and J dropped 4 bases, with 15 bases sitting between them. The chain's CDR3 is CASRGTLGAETQYF. CDR3 DNA: TGTGCCAGCAGGGGCACCCTGGGGGCAGAGACCCAGTACTTC.

This clonotype was recorded at least ten times. This sequence joins TRBV15 and TRBJ2-2; 7 nucleotides agree with TRBD1. The CDR3 sequence is 15 residues long. V was pared by 6 bases and J by 4 bases, with 8 bases of the junction left unmatched. The V gene's germline CDR1 is LNHNV and CDR2 YYDKDF (reference sequence). The CDR3 loop is CATSPDRVSTGELFF. CDR3 bases: TGTGCCACCAGTCCCGACAGGGTGAGCACCGGGGAGCTGTTTTTT.

This clonotype was recorded many times. V usage is TRBV12-3 or TRBV12-4 and J usage is TRBJ1-1; tentative D call: TRBD1 (6 bases). V gave up 6 bases and J gave up 0 bases, with 17 bases separating them. The CDR3 contains 16 residues. CDR3 in DNA: TGTGCCAGCAGCCTGGTACAGGGCCTCATGAACACTGAAGCTTTCTTT. Its translation: CASSLVQGLMNTEAFF.

This clonotype was detected a few times. This chain connects TRBV9 to TRBJ2-7; 9 nucleotides line up with TRBD1. This CDR3 has 16 residues. Germline CDR1 SGDLS, CDR2 YYNGEE. With 4 bases clipped from V and 6 bases from J, the junction kept 14 bases outside the gene matches. CDR3 in amino acids: CASSTRAGTGFTEQYF. Here the CDR3 DNA reads TGTGCCAGCAGCACCCGGGCCGGGACAGGGTTTACCGAGCAGTACTTC.

Of note for this clonotype: A read error may explain this, as a much larger clone is one base away. For the CDR3, the DNA is TGTGCCAGTCGGGTGGGCAGCAGTCAGCCCCAGCATTTT. Amino acid sequence: CASRVGSSQPQHF. The chain has TRBV27 and TRBJ1-5; D gene ambiguous. Germline V gene sequence: CDR1 MNHEY, CDR2 SMNVEV (reference sequence). The CDR3 covers 13 residues.

This clonotype was counted ten times or more. This chain's CDR3 is CASSPAGGAREQYF. Written as DNA, the CDR3 is TGTGCCAGCAGCCCCGCGGGAGGGGCTCGGGAGCAGTACTTC. This sequence joins TRBV7-2 and TRBJ2-7, with 9 bases aligning to TRBD2. This CDR3 region has 14 residues. The V segment lost 5 bases and the J segment 7 bases; nucleotides outside the gene matches: 9. Germline-derived CDR1 and CDR2 are SGHTA and FQGNSA.

This clonotype showed up many times. The chain carries TRBV11-2 and TRBJ2-2, with D maybe TRBD2 (5 bases). V lost 4 bases to trimming and J lost 1 base, with 16 bases between them. CDR3 size: 17 residues. The V gene's germline CDR1 is SGHAT and CDR2 FQNNGV. CDR3 nucleotide sequence: TGTGCCAGCAGCTCCAAATTAGACTATAGGAACACCGGGGAGCTGTTTTTT. Protein product: CASSSKLDYRNTGELFF.

This clonotype was seen only a few times. The chain is built from TRBV19 and TRBJ1-2; 8 positions match TRBD1. CDR1 is LNHDA, CDR2 SQIVND, per germline (reference sequence). V trimming: 3 bases; J trimming: 5 bases; junction bases outside the gene matches: 8. The CDR3 has 15 residues. The CDR3 DNA follows: TGTGCCAGTAGTATGCCGGGACAGGCGTCGTATGGCTACACCTTC. Amino acid sequence: CASSMPGQASYGYTF.

At least ten counts were recorded for this clonotype. The chain employs TRBV11-1 and TRBJ2-7; TRBD2 matches at 14 bases. Looked up from germline, CDR1 is SGHAT and CDR2 is FQDESV (reference sequence). The length of the CDR3 is 17 residues. V dropped 4 bases and J dropped 1; count of bases not matched to a gene: 6. The CDR3 coding sequence is TGTGCCAGCAGCTCGGGACTAGCGGGAGTCGTATCCTACGAGCAGTACTTC. The encoded protein is CASSSGLAGVVSYEQYF. The entire variable domain, with the rest obtained from reference TRBV11-1 and TRBJ2-7, is as follows: EAEVAQSPRYKITEKSQAVAFWCDPISGHATLYWYRQILGQGPELLVQFQDESVVDDSQLPKDRFSAERLKGVDSTLKIQPAELGDSAMYLCASSSGLAGVVSYEQYFGPGTRLTVT.

This sequence joins TRBV6-2 or TRBV6-3 and TRBJ2-3; TRBD2 agrees at 8 bases. Unmatched junction bases numbered 9, after V lost 6 bases and J lost 4 bases. From germline, CDR1 is MNHEY and CDR2 SVGEGT. CDR3 length: 15 amino acids. The CDR3 DNA is TGTGCCAGCAGAAATAGCGGGATCGTACCAGATACGCAGTATTTT. Translating it yields CASRNSGIVPDTQYF.

At least ten counts were recorded for this clonotype. The gene calls are TRBV24-1 and TRBJ2-1, with D tentatively TRBD2 (5 bases). CDR1 is KGHDR, CDR2 SFDVKD, per germline. Between the trimmed V and J ends, which lost 3 bases and 3 bases, there was a span of 14 bases. The CDR3 extends over 16 amino acids. The CDR3 nucleotides are TGTGCCACCAGTGATCTCGGGGTCGAAGGCTACAATGAGCAGTTCTTC. It translates to CATSDLGVEGYNEQFF.